This TCR beta chain came from a study of vaccination and CD4 T cells after COVID-19. On the study more broadly: Six males and four females constituted the convalescent cohort, two of whom were Hispanic. Everyone enrolled got two doses of BNT162b2 or mRNA-1273 vaccine.

Study outcomes and limitations: Within the convalescent patients, a median around 90% of the SARS-CoV-2-reactive clones were ones that appeared only post-vaccination. Convalescent patients displayed spike mono-reactivity in 304 of 307 vaccine-specific clones.

Germline lookup yields CDR1 MGHRA and CDR2 YSYEKL. With 0 bases removed from V and 7 bases from J, the gap between germline ends came to 4 bases. There are 12 residues in the CDR3. A remark on this clonotype: Its target is not known.

MiXCR was run by TCRdb on the PCR reads, yielding one entry per CDR3 protein. The sample gives roughly 22,000 distinct CDR3 sequences, about three fifths of which show up once; approximately 0.93% is in the top ten. The TCR was taken from a human donor who had recovered from COVID-19. Specimen: CD4+ T cells from blood, collected before SARS-CoV-2 vaccination. The genes are TRBV4-1 and TRBJ1-5, with D uncertain. The CDR3 sequence is CASSQDRQPQHF. In DNA form, the CDR3 reads TGCGCCAGCAGCCAAGATAGGCAGCCCCAGCATTTT.